The present entry profiles one T cell receptor (beta chain) with its context. Antigen unknown. Possible read error: a much larger clone is one base away. This entry is derived from a study of T cells in Graves' hyperthyroidism and ophthalmopathy. Study-wide results and caveats: In blood, most of the thyroid clonotypes expanded above 0.001 were also present.

From RNA transcripts, TCR beta CDR3 regions were amplified. TCR CDR3 underwent first-round RT-PCR with the HTBI primer set. In TCRdb, the multiplex PCR reads were re-called with MiXCR into one record per CDR3 protein. Among 500,000 or so distinct CDR3 sequences listed, about 16% were seen once. The CDR3 spans 18 residues. Germline CDR1 and CDR2: LNHNV and YYDKDF (reference sequence). The study left out patients who had uncontrolled infection, other autoimmune disease, pregnancy or lactation. Clinical symptoms, serum thyroxine, TRAb, thyroid ultrasound and orbital computed tomography informed diagnoses.

The J gene is TRBJ2-3, the V gene TRBV15; possibly TRBD1 for D (5 bases). This TCR derives from a young woman with Graves' ophthalmopathy. The specimen sequenced was blood. The CDR3 is CATSREPLLSLGTGTQYF. Written as DNA, the CDR3 is TGTGCCACCAGCAGAGAACCCTTATTATCCCTAGGCACAGGTACGCAGTATTTT.